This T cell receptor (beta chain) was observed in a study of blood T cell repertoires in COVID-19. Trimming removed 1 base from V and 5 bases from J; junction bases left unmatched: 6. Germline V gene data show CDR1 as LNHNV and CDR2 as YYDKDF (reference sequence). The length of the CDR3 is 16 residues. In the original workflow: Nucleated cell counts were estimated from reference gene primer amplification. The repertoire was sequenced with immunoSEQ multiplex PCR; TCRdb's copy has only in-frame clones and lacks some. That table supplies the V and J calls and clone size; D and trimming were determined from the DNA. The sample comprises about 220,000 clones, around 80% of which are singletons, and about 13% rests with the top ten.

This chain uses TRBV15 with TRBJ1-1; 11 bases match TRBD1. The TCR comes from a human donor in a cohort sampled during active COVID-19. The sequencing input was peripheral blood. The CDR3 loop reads CATSRGTGGSGTEAFF. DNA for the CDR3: TGTGCCACCAGCAGAGGGACAGGGGGCTCGGGGACTGAAGCTTTCTTT.